One and the same sample provided the 15 T cell receptor beta chains below, sequenced in a study of graft-versus-host responses after intestinal transplantation. These TCRs are of unknown antigen specificity. Data came from immunoSEQ multiplex PCR; TCRdb stores just in-frame clones and leaves some out. The table has roughly 39,000 clones, more than 90% seen once; the top ten hold roughly 0.22%. The sequenced sample was unstimulated CD8+ T cells sorted from spleen or lymph node cells, obtained before transplant. Receptor source: a human donor who was the organ donor for an intestinal transplant.

The V and J genes are TRBV7-9 and TRBJ2-4; D call uncertain. V was shortened by 1 base and J by 10 bases, with 14 bases between the two germline ends. Germline V gene sequence: CDR1 SEHNR, CDR2 FQNEAQ (reference sequence). This CDR3 contains 14 residues. This CDR3 reads CASSLDGLPLIQYF. DNA of the CDR3: TGTGCCAGCAGCTTAGACGGGCTCCCCCTTATTCAGTACTTC.

The chain links TRBV4-1 to TRBJ2-1; unclear D gene. The CDR3 is 13 amino acids. Germline V gives CDR1 MGHRA, CDR2 YSYEKL. V was pared by 3 bases and J by 5 bases, with 8 bases between. CDR3 in DNA: TGCGCCAGCAGCCAGCCTGGTGACAATGAGCAGTTCTTC. Translated, it gives CASSQPGDNEQFF.

The chain recombines TRBV2 with TRBJ1-2; TRBD1 aligns across 11 bases. Germline-derived CDR1 and CDR2 are SNHLY and FYNNEI. The trim removed 6 bases at V and 8 bases at J, leaving 8 bases unmatched. This CDR3 has 14 amino acids. In nucleotides, the CDR3 is TGTGCCAGCAGGACCCCGGACAGGGGGCCCGGCTACACCTTC. Translation: CASRTPDRGPGYTF.

The gene calls are TRBV7-9 and TRBJ1-3, with D unresolved. V was pared by 3 bases and J by 0 bases, with 9 bases between. From germline, CDR1 is SEHNR and CDR2 FQNEAQ (reference sequence). The CDR3 covers 15 residues. This CDR3 is CASSFVTSSGNTIYF. In DNA, the CDR3 is TGTGCCAGCAGCTTTGTCACGAGCTCTGGAAACACCATATATTTT. The complete variable domain, with remaining parts taken from reference TRBV7-9 and TRBJ1-3, reads DTGVSQNPRHKITKRGQNVTFRCDPISEHNRLYWYRQTLGQGPEFLTYFQNEAQLEKSRLLSDRFSAERPKGSFSTLEIQRTEQGDSAMYLCASSFVTSSGNTIYFGEGSWLTVV.

The J gene is TRBJ2-5, the V gene TRBV27; weak D call: TRBD2 (7 bases). With 2 bases removed from V and 1 base from J, the gap between germline ends came to 14 bases. Germline lookup yields CDR1 MNHEY and CDR2 SMNVEV (reference sequence). The CDR3 contains 16 residues. CDR3 amino acids: CASSLTGGGGQETQYF. The CDR3 bases are TGTGCCAGCAGTTTAACGGGGGGCGGCGGCCAAGAGACCCAGTACTTC.

V gene TRBV15 combines with J gene TRBJ1-1, with D uncertain. Germline loops: CDR1 LNHNV, CDR2 YYDKDF (reference sequence). V was shortened by 5 bases and J by 1 base, with 8 bases between the two germline ends. The CDR3 totals 13 residues. CDR3 bases: TGTGCCACCAGCGGTACGTGGAACACTGAAGCTTTCTTT. Its translation: CATSGTWNTEAFF.

The chain recombines TRBV5-1 with TRBJ1-1; possible D gene TRBD1, 5 bases. The CDR3 sequence is 18 residues long. V lost 1 base, J lost 2 bases, and 21 bases lay in between. Germline values: CDR1 SGHRS, CDR2 YFSETQ. The CDR3 bases are TGCGCCAGCAGCTTGTCCGGGGCCAACCCCTACTATAACACTGAAGCTTTCTTT. It codes for CASSLSGANPYYNTEAFF.

This chain connects TRBV15 to TRBJ1-5; tentatively, D is TRBD1 (6 bases). The CDR3 consists of 16 residues. V was pared by 5 bases and J by 2 bases, with 16 bases between. In germline, CDR1 is LNHNV, CDR2 YYDKDF (reference sequence). The CDR3 loop reads CATSPRAGAGNQPQHF. CDR3 nucleotides: TGTGCCACCAGCCCGAGAGCGGGGGCTGGCAATCAGCCCCAGCATTTT.

This sequence joins TRBV4-3 and TRBJ1-2, with 10 bases identical to TRBD1. The V gene end was trimmed by 0 bases and the J gene end by 2 bases; junction bases not matched to a gene: 3. The CDR3 covers 16 residues. Germline CDR1 LGHNA, CDR2 YSLEER. DNA of the CDR3: TGCGCCAGCAGCCAAGATCCGGGACAGGGGAACTATGGCTACACCTTC. Translating gives CASSQDPGQGNYGYTF.

The genes are TRBV4-1 and TRBJ2-1; no reliable D call. The CDR3 is 17 amino acids. V was clipped by 1 base and J by 0 bases, with 13 bases between them. Per germline, CDR1 MGHRA and CDR2 YSYEKL. CDR3 residues: CASSQVPGRSSYNEQFF. For the CDR3, the DNA is TGCGCCAGCAGCCAAGTACCCGGCAGGAGCTCCTACAATGAGCAGTTCTTC.

V and J are TRBV4-2 and TRBJ2-5; D is undetermined. Trimming stripped 3 bases from V and 5 bases from J, with 16 bases between. CDR1 is LGHNA, CDR2 YNFKEQ, per germline. The CDR3 spans 15 residues. This CDR3 is CASSHLESRGETQYF. For the CDR3, the DNA is TGTGCCAGCAGCCACTTAGAATCCCGTGGTGAGACCCAGTACTTC.

V usage is TRBV29-1 and J usage is TRBJ2-1, with D perhaps matching TRBD1 or TRBD2 (5 bases each). From germline, CDR1 is SQVTM and CDR2 ANQGSEA. V gave up 3 bases and J gave up 7 bases, with 22 bases separating them. The CDR3 totals 16 residues. CDR3 sequence: CSVDEMDTGLWNEQFF. CDR3 in DNA: TGCAGCGTTGACGAAATGGACACGGGGCTCTGGAATGAGCAGTTCTTC.

This chain links TRBV29-1 with TRBJ2-1, with D uncertain. The CDR3 length is 10 residues. V gave up 7 bases and J gave up 5 bases, with 6 bases separating them. CDR1 SQVTM and CDR2 ANQGSEA come from the germline V gene. The CDR3 here is CSGWDNEQFF. The CDR3 bases are TGCAGCGGTTGGGACAATGAGCAGTTCTTC.

The chain employs TRBV7-9 and TRBJ2-7, with D perhaps TRBD1 (6 bases). Germline V lookup: CDR1 SEHNR, CDR2 FQNEAQ (reference sequence). V lost 4 bases to trimming and J lost 6 bases, with 10 bases between them. CDR3 length: 12 residues. CDR3 loop: CASSSQGGEQYF. Here the CDR3 DNA reads TGTGCCAGCAGCTCACAGGGTGGCGAGCAGTACTTC.

V is TRBV13 and J is TRBJ2-2; possibly TRBD2 for D (5 bases). V lost 5 bases, J lost 7 bases, and 14 bases lay in between. There are 14 residues in the CDR3. CDR1 is PRHDT and CDR2 is FYEKMQ in the germline V gene (reference sequence). In DNA, the CDR3 is TGTGCCAGCAGCGGAGAGGGTGAGGTCGGGGAGCTGTTTTTT. Protein: CASSGEGEVGELFF.